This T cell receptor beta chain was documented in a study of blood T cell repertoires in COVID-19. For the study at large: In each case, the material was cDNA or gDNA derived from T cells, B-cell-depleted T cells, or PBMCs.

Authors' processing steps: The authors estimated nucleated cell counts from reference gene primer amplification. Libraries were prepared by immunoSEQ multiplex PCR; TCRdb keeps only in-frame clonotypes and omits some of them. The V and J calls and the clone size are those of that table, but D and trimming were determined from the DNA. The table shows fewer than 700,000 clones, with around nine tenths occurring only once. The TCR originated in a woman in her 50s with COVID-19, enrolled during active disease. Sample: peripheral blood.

The CDR3 loop is CASSRTSNYGYTF. The DNA for the CDR3 is TGTGCCAGCAGCCGAACATCTAACTATGGCTACACCTTC. V is TRBV13 and J is TRBJ1-2; no reliable D call. V lost 5 bases, J lost 0 bases, and 7 bases lay in between. The CDR3 totals 13 residues. Per germline, CDR1 PRHDT and CDR2 FYEKMQ (reference sequence).